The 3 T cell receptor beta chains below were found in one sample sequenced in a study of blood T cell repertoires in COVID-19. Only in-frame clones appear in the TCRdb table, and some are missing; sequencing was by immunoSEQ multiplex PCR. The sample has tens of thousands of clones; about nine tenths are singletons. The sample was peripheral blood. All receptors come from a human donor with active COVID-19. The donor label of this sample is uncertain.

The CDR3 nucleotides are TGTGCCAGCAGTGACTGGGAGCTGCCCCCGTTACGTAGGGCAAATCCCCCCCAATACAATGAGCAGTTCTTC. Its translation is CASSDWELPPLRRANPPQYNEQFF. This rearrangement joins TRBV6-4 to TRBJ2-1; TRBD2 is a possible D gene (5 bases). Germline CDR1 reads MRHNA; CDR2 reads SNTAGT. CDR3 length equals 24 residues. Trimming shortened V by 1 base and J by 4 bases, and 38 bases separated the two germline ends.

The CDR3 DNA reads TGTGCCATCAGTGATTCTGCCGGGACAGGGGCCCTCGGAAACTATGGCTACACCTTC. Translated, it gives CAISDSAGTGALGNYGYTF. This chain links TRBV10-3 with TRBJ1-2; TRBD1 matches 10 bases. The CDR3 is 19 amino acids. From germline, CDR1 is ENHRY and CDR2 SYGVKD. Trimming at V came to 3 bases and at J to 2 bases, leaving 15 bases not matched to a gene.

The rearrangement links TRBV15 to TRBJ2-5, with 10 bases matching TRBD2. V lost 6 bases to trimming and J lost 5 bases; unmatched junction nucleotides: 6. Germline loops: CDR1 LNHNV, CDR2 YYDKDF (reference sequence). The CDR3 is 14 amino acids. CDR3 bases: TGTGCCACCAGTCTAGCGGGGGCCCGGGAGACCCAGTACTTC. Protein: CATSLAGARETQYF.